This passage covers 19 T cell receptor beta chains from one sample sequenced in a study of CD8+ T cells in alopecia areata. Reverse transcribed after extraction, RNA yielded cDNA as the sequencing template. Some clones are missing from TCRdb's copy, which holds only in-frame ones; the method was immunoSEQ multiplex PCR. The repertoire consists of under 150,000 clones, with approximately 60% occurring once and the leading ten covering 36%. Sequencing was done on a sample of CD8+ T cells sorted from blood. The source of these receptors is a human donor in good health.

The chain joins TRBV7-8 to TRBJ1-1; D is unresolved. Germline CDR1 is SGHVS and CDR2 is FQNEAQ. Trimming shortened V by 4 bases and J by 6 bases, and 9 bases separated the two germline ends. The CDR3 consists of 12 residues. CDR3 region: CASSSPGPEAFF. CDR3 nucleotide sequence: TGTGCCAGCAGCTCCCCTGGCCCTGAAGCTTTCTTT.

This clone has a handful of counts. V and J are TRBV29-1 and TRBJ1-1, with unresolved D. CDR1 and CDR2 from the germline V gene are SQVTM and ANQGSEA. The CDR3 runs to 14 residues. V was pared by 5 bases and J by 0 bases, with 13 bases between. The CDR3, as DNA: TGCAGCGTTCGTCAGCCTTTTGTGAACACTGAAGCTTTCTTT. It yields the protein CSVRQPFVNTEAFF.

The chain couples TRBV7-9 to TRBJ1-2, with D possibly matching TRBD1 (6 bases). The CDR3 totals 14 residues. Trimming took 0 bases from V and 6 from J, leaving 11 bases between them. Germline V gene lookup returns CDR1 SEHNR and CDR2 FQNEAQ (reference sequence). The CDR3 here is CASSLALRQDGYTF. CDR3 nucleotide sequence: TGTGCCAGCAGCTTAGCGCTAAGACAGGATGGCTACACCTTC. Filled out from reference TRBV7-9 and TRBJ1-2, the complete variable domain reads DTGVSQNPRHKITKRGQNVTFRCDPISEHNRLYWYRQTLGQGPEFLTYFQNEAQLEKSRLLSDRFSAERPKGSFSTLEIQRTEQGDSAMYLCASSLALRQDGYTFGSGTRLTVV.

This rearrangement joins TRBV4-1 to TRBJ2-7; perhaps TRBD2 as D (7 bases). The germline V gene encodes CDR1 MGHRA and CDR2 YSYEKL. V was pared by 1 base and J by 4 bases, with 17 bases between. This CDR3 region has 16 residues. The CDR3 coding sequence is TGCGCCAGCAGCCAAGGTCGGGGGGCAGGGGAATACGAGCAGTACTTC. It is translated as CASSQGRGAGEYEQYF.

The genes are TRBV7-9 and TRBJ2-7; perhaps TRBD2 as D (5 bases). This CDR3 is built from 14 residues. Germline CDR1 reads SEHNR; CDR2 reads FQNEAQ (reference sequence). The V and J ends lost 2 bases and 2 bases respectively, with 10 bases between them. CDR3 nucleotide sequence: TGTGCCAGCAGCTTATTTCCCGGGACCTACGAGCAGTACTTC. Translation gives CASSLFPGTYEQYF.

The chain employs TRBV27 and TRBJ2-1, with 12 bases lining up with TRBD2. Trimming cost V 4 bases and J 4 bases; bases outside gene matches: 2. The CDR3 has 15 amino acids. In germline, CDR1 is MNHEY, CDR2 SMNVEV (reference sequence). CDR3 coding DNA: TGTGCCAGCAGTTCGGGACTAGCGGGTTACAATGAGCAGTTCTTC. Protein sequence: CASSSGLAGYNEQFF.

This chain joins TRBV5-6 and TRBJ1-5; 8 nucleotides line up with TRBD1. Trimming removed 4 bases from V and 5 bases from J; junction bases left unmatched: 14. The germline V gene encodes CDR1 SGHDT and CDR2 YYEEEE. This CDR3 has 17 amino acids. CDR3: CASSLSRLDRADQPQHF. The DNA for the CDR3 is TGTGCCAGCAGCCTCAGCCGTTTGGACAGGGCTGATCAGCCCCAGCATTTT.

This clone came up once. The CDR3 is CASSLAVADYGYTF. The CDR3 DNA follows: TGTGCCAGCAGCTTAGCAGTCGCTGACTATGGCTACACCTTC. The chain combines TRBV5-6 with TRBJ1-2; D unclear. The length of the CDR3 is 14 residues. CDR1 is SGHDT, CDR2 YYEEEE, per germline. V dropped 2 bases and J dropped 3 bases, with 11 bases sitting between them.

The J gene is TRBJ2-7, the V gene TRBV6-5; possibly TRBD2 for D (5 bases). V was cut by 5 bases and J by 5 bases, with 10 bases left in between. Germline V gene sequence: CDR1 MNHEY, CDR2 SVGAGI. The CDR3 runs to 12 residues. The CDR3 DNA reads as TGTGCCAGCAGTGGGTCTAGCAACGAGCAGTACTTC. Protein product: CASSGSSNEQYF.

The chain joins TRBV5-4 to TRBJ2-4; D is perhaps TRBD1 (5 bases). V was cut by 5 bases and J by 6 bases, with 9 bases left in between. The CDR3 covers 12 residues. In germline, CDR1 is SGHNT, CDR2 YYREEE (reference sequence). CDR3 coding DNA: TGTGCCAGCAGTTCGACAGCAAACATTCAGTACTTC. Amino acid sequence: CASSSTANIQYF.

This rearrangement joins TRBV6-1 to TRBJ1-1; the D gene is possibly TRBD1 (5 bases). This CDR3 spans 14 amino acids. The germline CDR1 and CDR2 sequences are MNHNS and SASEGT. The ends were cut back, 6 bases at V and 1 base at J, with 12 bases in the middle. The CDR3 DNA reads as TGTGCCAGCAGGGAGACAGTTGGGAACACTGAAGCTTTCTTT. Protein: CASRETVGNTEAFF.

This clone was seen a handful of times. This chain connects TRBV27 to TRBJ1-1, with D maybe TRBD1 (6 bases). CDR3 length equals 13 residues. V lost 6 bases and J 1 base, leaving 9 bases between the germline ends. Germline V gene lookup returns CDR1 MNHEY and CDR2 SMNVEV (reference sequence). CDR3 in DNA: TGTGCCAGCAGGCCAGGGGCGAACACTGAAGCTTTCTTT. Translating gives CASRPGANTEAFF.

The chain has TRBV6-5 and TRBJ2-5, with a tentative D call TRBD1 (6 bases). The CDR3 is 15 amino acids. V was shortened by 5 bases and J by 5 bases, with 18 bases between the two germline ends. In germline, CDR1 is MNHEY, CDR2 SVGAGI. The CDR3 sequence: CASSPEDRVSETQYF. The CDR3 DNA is TGTGCCAGCAGTCCGGAGGACAGAGTGAGCGAGACCCAGTACTTC.

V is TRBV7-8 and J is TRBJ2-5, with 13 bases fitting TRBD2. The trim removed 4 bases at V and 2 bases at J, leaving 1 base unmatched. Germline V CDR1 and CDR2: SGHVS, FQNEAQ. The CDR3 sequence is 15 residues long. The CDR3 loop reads CASSWGLAGQETQYF. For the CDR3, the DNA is TGTGCCAGCAGCTGGGGACTAGCGGGACAAGAGACCCAGTACTTC.

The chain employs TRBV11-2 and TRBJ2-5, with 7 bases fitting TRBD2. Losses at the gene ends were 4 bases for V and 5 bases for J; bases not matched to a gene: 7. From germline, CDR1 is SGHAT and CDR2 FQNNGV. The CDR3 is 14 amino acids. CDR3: CASSWGGMEETQYF. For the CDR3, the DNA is TGTGCCAGCAGCTGGGGGGGGATGGAGGAGACCCAGTACTTC.

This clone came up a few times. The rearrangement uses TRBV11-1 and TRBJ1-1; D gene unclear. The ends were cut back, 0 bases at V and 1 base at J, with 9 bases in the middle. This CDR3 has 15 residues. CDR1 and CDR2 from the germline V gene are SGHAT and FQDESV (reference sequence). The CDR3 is CASSLASAGNTEAFF. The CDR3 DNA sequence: TGTGCCAGCAGCTTAGCATCGGCAGGGAACACTGAAGCTTTCTTT.

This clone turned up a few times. The CDR3 loop reads CASSSLDGVEANVLTF. The CDR3 nucleotides are TGTGCCAGCAGTTCCCTTGACGGGGTGGAGGCCAACGTCCTGACTTTC. V is TRBV28 and J is TRBJ2-6; possible D gene TRBD2, 5 bases. Deletions cut 4 bases from V and 6 bases from J, with 16 bases between. Germline V gene sequence: CDR1 MDHEN, CDR2 SYDVKM. The CDR3 sequence is 16 residues long.

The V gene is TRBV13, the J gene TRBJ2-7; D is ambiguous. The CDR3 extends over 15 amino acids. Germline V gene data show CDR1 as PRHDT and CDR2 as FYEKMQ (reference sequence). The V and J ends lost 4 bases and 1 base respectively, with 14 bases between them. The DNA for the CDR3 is TGTGCCAGCAGCTCGGTAAATGAAGCATCCTACGAGCAGTACTTC. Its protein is CASSSVNEASYEQYF. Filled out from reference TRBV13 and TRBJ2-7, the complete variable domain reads AAGVIQSPRHLIKEKRETATLKCYPIPRHDTVYWYQQGPGQDPQFLISFYEKMQSDKGSIPDRFSAQQFSDYHSELNMSSLELGDSALYFCASSSVNEASYEQYFGPGTRLTVT.

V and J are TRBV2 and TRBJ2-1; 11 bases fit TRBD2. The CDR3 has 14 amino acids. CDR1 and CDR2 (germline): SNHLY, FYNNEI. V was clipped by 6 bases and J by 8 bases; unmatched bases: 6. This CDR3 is CASSPSTSGDEQFF. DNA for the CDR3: TGTGCCAGCAGCCCTTCGACTAGCGGGGATGAGCAGTTCTTC. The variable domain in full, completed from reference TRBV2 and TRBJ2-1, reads EPEVTQTPSHQVTQMGQEVILRCVPISNHLYFYWYRQILGQKVEFLVSFYNNEISEKSEIFDDQFSVERPDGSNFTLKIRSTKLEDSAMYFCASSPSTSGDEQFFGPGTRLTVL.